Listed here are 24 T cell receptor beta chains from one sample, sequenced in a study of blood T cell repertoires in COVID-19 (dated by TCRdb to 2019 to 2021). Library preparation was by the immunoSEQ multiplex PCR assay. Entries here come from immuneACCESS through TCRdb and include only in-frame sequences with V and J called. Some clones fail to appear in such tables; in the studies checked, an unresolved V gene covers under half of the shortfall, and the cause of the remainder is unknown. A total of about 130,000 clones appear in this sample, around 73% of them only once. In total, the top ten clones hold 9.5% to 12% of the sample. The material sequenced was peripheral blood. Source of these receptors: a man aged 60 to 75 who had recovered from COVID-19.

This clone occurred a few times. The chain has TRBV4-1 and TRBJ2-5, with D maybe TRBD1 (5 bases). V was pared by 0 bases and J by 7 bases, with 12 bases between. CDR1 MGHRA and CDR2 YSYEKL come from the germline V gene. The CDR3 covers 14 residues. The CDR3 spells CASSQDSRQGTQYF. The CDR3 DNA reads TGCGCCAGCAGCCAAGATTCACGCCAGGGGACCCAGTACTTC.

V is TRBV4-2 and J is TRBJ1-1; 12 bases line up with TRBD1. V trimming: 3 bases; J trimming: 6 bases; junction bases outside the gene matches: 8. This CDR3 comprises 16 residues. Germline loops: CDR1 LGHNA, CDR2 YNFKEQ. CDR3 in amino acids: CASSQGTGGVDAEAFF. For the CDR3, the DNA is TGTGCCAGCAGCCAGGGGACAGGGGGCGTAGACGCTGAAGCTTTCTTT.

This chain uses TRBV5-4 with TRBJ1-2; D is possibly TRBD1 (5 bases). Between the trimmed V and J ends, which lost 4 bases and 2 bases, there was a span of 9 bases. The CDR3 has 13 residues. CDR1 is SGHNT, CDR2 YYREEE, per germline (reference sequence). Here the CDR3 DNA reads TGTGCCAGCAGCCCGGACACCAACTATGGCTACACCTTC. Its protein is CASSPDTNYGYTF.

The J gene is TRBJ2-3, the V gene TRBV6-5; tentative D call: TRBD2 (6 bases). The length of the CDR3 is 14 residues. Germline CDR1 is MNHEY and CDR2 is SVGAGI. Trimming removed 6 bases from V and 1 base from J, with 11 bases in between. CDR3 sequence: CASRLAARTDTQYF. Written as DNA, the CDR3 is TGTGCCAGCAGGTTAGCGGCCCGCACAGATACGCAGTATTTT.

The CDR3: CASGGQYQETQYF. The CDR3 DNA reads TGTGCCAGCGGGGGACAGTACCAAGAGACCCAGTACTTC. This chain joins TRBV25-1 and TRBJ2-5, with 7 bases lining up with TRBD1. The CDR3 has 13 amino acids. Germline trimming cut 8 bases from V and 0 bases from J; bases unmatched to any gene: 3. Looked up from germline, CDR1 is MGHDK and CDR2 is SYGVNS.

This clone was seen ten or more times. CDR3: CASSATSSGTSYPDTQYF. The DNA for the CDR3 is TGTGCCAGCAGCGCAACATCCTCCGGGACTAGCTACCCAGATACGCAGTATTTT. The rearrangement uses TRBV5-5 and TRBJ2-3, with 9 bases lining up with TRBD2. The CDR3 length is 18 residues. V gave up 4 bases and J gave up 4 bases; unmatched junction bases: 16. Germline loops: CDR1 SGHKS, CDR2 YYEKEE (reference sequence). Looking up the rest from reference TRBV5-5 and TRBJ2-3 gives the full variable domain: DAGVTQSPTHLIKTRGQQVTLRCSPISGHKSVSWYQQVLGQGPQFIFQYYEKEERGRGNFPDRFSARQFPNYSSELNVNALLLGDSALYLCASSATSSGTSYPDTQYFGPGTRLTVL.

J is TRBJ2-2 and V is TRBV5-1; TRBD2 agrees at 10 bases. Germline V lookup: CDR1 SGHRS, CDR2 YFSETQ. The CDR3 sequence is 14 residues long. The V and J ends lost 1 base and 7 bases, in that order; junction bases with no gene match: 1. The CDR3 DNA sequence: TGCGCCAGCAGCTTGACTAGCGGGGTCGGGGAGCTGTTTTTT. Translating gives CASSLTSGVGELFF.

This chain uses TRBV5-1 with TRBJ2-1; 9 nucleotides agree with TRBD2. This CDR3 contains 15 residues. The junction had 9 bases not matched to a gene; V was cut back by 4 bases and J by 7 bases. CDR1 is SGHRS, CDR2 YFSETQ, per germline. CDR3 DNA sequence: TGCGCCAGCAGCCTTATTAGCGGGAGTAATAATGAGCAGTTCTTC. Protein sequence: CASSLISGSNNEQFF.

This clone was seen more than once but under ten times. Other DNA variants within this sample encode the same CDR3. This chain links TRBV7-3 with TRBJ2-5; 11 bases fit TRBD2. Germline V gene lookup returns CDR1 SGHTA and CDR2 FQGTGA. The V segment lost 5 bases and the J segment 5 bases; nucleotides outside the gene matches: 10. The CDR3 is 16 amino acids. The CDR3 nucleotides read TGTGCCAGCAGCAGTAGCGGGAGGGGACCTGGGGAGACCCAGTACTTC. This translates into CASSSSGRGPGETQYF.

The V and J genes are TRBV3-1 (or the pseudogene TRBV3-2) and TRBJ2-7; D might be TRBD1 (6 bases). Germline CDR1 reads LGHDT; CDR2 reads YNNKEL (reference sequence). The V gene lost 0 bases and the J gene lost 6 bases, with 12 bases spanning the gap. The CDR3 has 14 amino acids. CDR3 sequence reads: CASSQDSGVSEQYF. CDR3 nucleotides: TGTGCCAGCAGCCAAGATTCAGGGGTCAGCGAGCAGTACTTC.

The chain employs TRBV19 and TRBJ1-6, with 11 bases fitting TRBD1. This CDR3 contains 16 residues. Germline values: CDR1 LNHDA, CDR2 SQIVND (reference sequence). Unmatched junction bases numbered 9, after V lost 4 bases and J lost 10 bases. CDR3 nucleotide sequence: TGTGCCAGTAGTACAGCCGGGACAGGGGGGGGATCACCCCTCCACTTT. Protein product: CASSTAGTGGGSPLHF.

This chain joins TRBV5-8 and TRBJ2-3, with a weak D call TRBD2 (6 bases). Between the trimmed V and J ends, which lost 0 bases and 3 bases, there was a span of 23 bases. The CDR3 has 19 residues. The germline V gene has CDR1 SGHTS and CDR2 YDEGEE. DNA of the CDR3: TGTGCCAGCAGCTTGGGAGCGGGCCTAGAGGTCCCCACGACAGATACGCAGTATTTT. Residues: CASSLGAGLEVPTTDTQYF.

The chain couples TRBV25-1 to TRBJ2-1; maybe TRBD1 (6 bases). Trimming took off 2 bases at V and 0 bases at J, with 8 bases between the two ends. The CDR3 is 15 amino acids. Germline V gene data show CDR1 as MGHDK and CDR2 as SYGVNS. CDR3 DNA sequence: TGTGCCAGCAGTGAAGGACAGCCCTCCTACAATGAGCAGTTCTTC. Protein product: CASSEGQPSYNEQFF. Looking up the rest from reference TRBV25-1 and TRBJ2-1 gives the full variable domain: EADIYQTPRYLVIGTGKKITLECSQTMGHDKMYWYQQDPGMELHLIHYSYGVNSTEKGDLSSESTVSRIRTEHFPLTLESARPSHTSQYLCASSEGQPSYNEQFFGPGTRLTVL.

V and J are TRBV19 and TRBJ2-1; 11 bases align to TRBD2. The CDR3 runs 16 residues. Germline-derived CDR1 and CDR2 are LNHDA and SQIVND (reference sequence). With 5 bases clipped from V and 1 base from J, the junction kept 4 bases outside the gene matches. The CDR3 sequence: CASSETSGRSYNEQFF. Here the CDR3 DNA reads TGTGCCAGTAGTGAAACTAGCGGGAGATCCTACAATGAGCAGTTCTTC. Supplemented by reference TRBV19 and TRBJ2-1, the full variable domain reads DGGITQSPKYLFRKEGQNVTLSCEQNLNHDAMYWYRQDPGQGLRLIYYSQIVNDFQKGDIAEGYSVSREKKESFPLTVTSAQKNPTAFYLCASSETSGRSYNEQFFGPGTRLTVL.

Regarding this clone: This could be a read error, since a much larger clone is one nucleotide away. This CDR3 is also generated by other DNA sequences in the sample. This chain uses TRBV11-2 with TRBJ2-1, with 8 bases fitting TRBD2. This CDR3 comprises 14 residues. V lost 3 bases, J lost 9 bases, and 7 bases stayed unmatched. From germline, CDR1 is SGHAT and CDR2 FQNNGV. This chain's CDR3 is CASSLLGAGGEQFF. CDR3 DNA: TGTGCCAGCAGCTTGCTGGGGGCGGGGGGTGAGCAGTTCTTC.

The genes are TRBV6-2 or TRBV6-3 and TRBJ1-5; D is possibly TRBD1 (5 bases). Germline lookup yields CDR1 MNHEY and CDR2 SVGEGT. This CDR3 region has 15 residues. Trimming left V 2 bases short and J 7 bases short, with 15 bases between. DNA of the CDR3: TGTGCCAGCAGTTACGGTACAGGCCCTTGGCAGCCCCAGCATTTT. Translation: CASSYGTGPWQPQHF.

This chain connects TRBV7-9 to TRBJ1-1; 10 bases map to TRBD1. The CDR3 is made up of 15 amino acids. V was clipped by 5 bases and J by 5 bases; unmatched bases: 8. The germline gives CDR1 SEHNR, CDR2 FQNEAQ (reference sequence). The CDR3 sequence is CASSATGTGVTEAFF. The CDR3 region has the DNA TGTGCCAGCAGCGCAACCGGGACAGGGGTTACTGAAGCTTTCTTT. The full variable domain, its missing parts supplied by reference TRBV7-9 and TRBJ1-1, is DTGVSQNPRHKITKRGQNVTFRCDPISEHNRLYWYRQTLGQGPEFLTYFQNEAQLEKSRLLSDRFSAERPKGSFSTLEIQRTEQGDSAMYLCASSATGTGVTEAFFGQGTRLTVV.

This clone was picked up a small number of times. CDR3 nucleotides: TGTGCCAGCAGCTTGCAGTTTAGGGGTAATGAGCAGTTCTTC. This codes for CASSLQFRGNEQFF. The chain joins TRBV7-6 to TRBJ2-1, with a weak D call TRBD1 (5 bases). CDR1 SGHVS and CDR2 FNYEAQ come from the germline V gene. Trimming took off 3 bases at V and 7 bases at J, with 13 bases between the two ends. The CDR3 totals 14 residues.

This chain links TRBV28 with TRBJ2-7; 7 bases line up with TRBD1. This CDR3 is built from 15 residues. Germline values: CDR1 MDHEN, CDR2 SYDVKM. Germline trimming cut 6 bases from V and 5 bases from J; bases unmatched to any gene: 13. For the CDR3, the DNA is TGTGCCAGCAGGGAAGGGTCCAGGGGGACCCACGAGCAGTACTTC. Encoded protein: CASREGSRGTHEQYF.

The rearrangement joins TRBV11-2 to TRBJ1-1; 8 bases fit TRBD1. The CDR3 sequence is 13 residues long. After removal of 5 bases from V and 9 bases from J, the junction contained 8 bases not matched to a gene. Germline-derived CDR1 and CDR2 are SGHAT and FQNNGV. This CDR3 is CASSRGQVPQAFF. The CDR3 nucleotides read TGTGCCAGCAGCAGGGGACAGGTCCCCCAAGCTTTCTTT. Based on the CDR3 plus reference TRBV11-2 and TRBJ1-1, the full variable domain is EAGVAQSPRYKIIEKRQSVAFWCNPISGHATLYWYQQILGQGPKLLIQFQNNGVVDDSQLPKDRFSAERLKGVDSTLKIQPAKLEDSAVYLCASSRGQVPQAFFGQGTRLTVV.

The chain carries TRBV4-3 and TRBJ2-7; D ambiguous. The ends were cut back, 5 bases at V and 7 bases at J, with 9 bases in the middle. This CDR3 region has 11 residues. Germline CDR1 LGHNA, CDR2 YSLEER. This CDR3 is CASSNFREQYF. The CDR3, as DNA: TGCGCCAGCAGCAATTTCCGGGAGCAGTACTTC.

The chain employs TRBV27 and TRBJ2-7, with a weak D call TRBD2 (6 bases). The ends were cut back, 2 bases at V and 7 bases at J, with 15 bases in the middle. CDR1 and CDR2 from the germline V gene are MNHEY and SMNVEV (reference sequence). This CDR3 spans 14 amino acids. The CDR3 DNA sequence: TGTGCCAGCAGTTTAATCGGGGGAATAGGAGAGCAGTACTTC. Translated, it gives CASSLIGGIGEQYF.

The J gene is TRBJ2-1, the V gene TRBV13, with TRBD2 as a possible D gene (6 bases). This CDR3 is built from 14 residues. Germline CDR1 is PRHDT and CDR2 is FYEKMQ (reference sequence). Trimming pared 5 bases from V and 2 bases from J, leaving 10 bases between. CDR3 amino acids: CASSTRLAYNEQFF. CDR3 nucleotides: TGTGCCAGCAGCACTAGACTAGCCTACAATGAGCAGTTCTTC. The full variable domain, with the rest looked up from reference TRBV13 and TRBJ2-1, is AAGVIQSPRHLIKEKRETATLKCYPIPRHDTVYWYQQGPGQDPQFLISFYEKMQSDKGSIPDRFSAQQFSDYHSELNMSSLELGDSALYFCASSTRLAYNEQFFGPGTRLTVL.

This chain uses TRBV19 with TRBJ2-7; 7 nucleotides agree with TRBD1. Losses at the gene ends were 10 bases for V and 5 bases for J; bases not matched to a gene: 17. This CDR3 has 15 amino acids. CDR1 and CDR2 from the germline V gene are LNHDA and SQIVND (reference sequence). The CDR3 is CATREHRGPGNEQYF. As DNA, the CDR3 is TGTGCCACCCGAGAGCACAGGGGACCAGGGAACGAGCAGTACTTC.